A single T cell receptor (beta chain) is shown here with its context. Its specificity is not known. This entry belongs to a study of neoadjuvant anti-PD-1 for oral cavity cancer. Study observations and caveats: Only three patients per response group were TCR-analyzed; validation needed. Higher pretreatment Treg/Th17 ratios tracked higher pretreatment blood clonality.

The table came from immunoSEQ multiplex PCR; TCRdb's copy has only in-frame clones and leaves some out. The sample comprises 65,000 to 95,000 clones, 84% of which are singletons, and over 2.5% rests with the top ten. CDR1 SGHRS and CDR2 YFSETQ come from the germline V gene. The CDR3 length is 13 residues. V lost 4 bases and J lost 2, with 10 bases in between. This chain uses TRBV5-1 with TRBJ2-7; D not resolved. This sequence originates from a person between 35 and 79 years old with oral cavity squamous cell carcinoma. The sample here was PBMCs, taken before nivolumab (anti-PD-1) treatment. The CDR3 DNA reads TGCGCCAGCAGCCCTTTAGCTGCCTACGAGCAGTACTTC. Protein: CASSPLAAYEQYF.